The 23 T cell receptor beta chains reported below all come from one sample, sequenced in a study of T cell changes during pregnancy in multiple sclerosis. The data were produced by immunoSEQ multiplex PCR, yet TCRdb's version contains in-frame clones alone and is incomplete. The sample carries over 30,000 clones, about 94% recorded once. The source was CD4+ T cells from peripheral blood mononuclear cells, collected after pregnancy. These receptors came from a female donor with multiple sclerosis, enrolled in a pregnancy study.

The V and J genes are TRBV6-5 and TRBJ2-7; D perhaps matches TRBD1 (6 bases). Per the germline V gene, CDR1 is MNHEY and CDR2 is SVGAGI. Trimming removed 10 bases from V and 0 bases from J, with 13 bases in between. The CDR3 has 13 amino acids. The CDR3 DNA reads TGTGCCATCATACAGGGATTCTCCTACGAGCAGTACTTC. It specifies CAIIQGFSYEQYF.

The V gene is TRBV11-2, the J gene TRBJ2-1, with a possible D match to TRBD1 (5 bases). CDR3 length: 15 residues. Germline assignment: CDR1 SGHAT and CDR2 FQNNGV. The V end was cut by 1 base, the J end by 4 bases, with 11 bases between. As DNA, the CDR3 is TGTGCCAGCAGCTTAGGGGGCTCCGGGTACAATGAGCAGTTCTTC. It codes for CASSLGGSGYNEQFF.

Only a few counts were recorded for this clone. This sequence joins TRBV27 and TRBJ1-2; TRBD1 agrees at 9 bases. The germline V gene encodes CDR1 MNHEY and CDR2 SMNVEV (reference sequence). The CDR3 consists of 14 residues. With V trimmed by 5 bases and J by 8 bases, 9 bases remained unmatched. The CDR3 sequence is CASSGDRELTGYTF. Here the CDR3 DNA reads TGTGCCAGCAGTGGGGACAGGGAGCTGACGGGCTACACCTTC.

CDR3 region: CASSPGTGGFGELFF. The CDR3 nucleotides read TGTGCCAGCAGCCCGGGGACAGGGGGTTTCGGGGAGCTGTTTTTT. The chain carries TRBV13 and TRBJ2-2; 11 bases align to TRBD1. The CDR3 extends over 15 amino acids. Germline assignment: CDR1 PRHDT and CDR2 FYEKMQ (reference sequence). V dropped 5 bases and J dropped 7; count of bases not matched to a gene: 6.

This clone was counted a single time. The V gene is TRBV7-9, the J gene TRBJ2-2; D might be TRBD2 (5 bases). V lost 2 bases to trimming and J lost 6 bases, with 16 bases between them. Germline lookup yields CDR1 SEHNR and CDR2 FQNEAQ (reference sequence). This CDR3 spans 16 amino acids. CDR3 region: CASSLTVGEPAGELFF. The CDR3, as DNA: TGTGCCAGCAGCTTAACCGTGGGAGAACCCGCCGGGGAGCTGTTTTTT.

The V call is TRBV2, the J call TRBJ2-5; possibly TRBD1 for D (6 bases). Between the trimmed V and J ends, which lost 3 bases and 3 bases, there was a span of 11 bases. The germline CDR1 and CDR2 sequences are SNHLY and FYNNEI. This CDR3 has 14 amino acids. The CDR3 DNA sequence: TGTGCCAGCAGTGATCTGGACAGAAAAGAGACCCAGTACTTC. This codes for CASSDLDRKETQYF. The full variable domain, its missing parts supplied by reference TRBV2 and TRBJ2-5, is EPEVTQTPSHQVTQMGQEVILRCVPISNHLYFYWYRQILGQKVEFLVSFYNNEISEKSEIFDDQFSVERPDGSNFTLKIRSTKLEDSAMYFCASSDLDRKETQYFGPGTRLLVL.

Only one count was recorded for this clone. This chain uses TRBV30 with TRBJ2-7; the D gene is possibly TRBD2 (5 bases). Trimming left V 4 bases short and J 1 base short, with 11 bases between. The V gene's germline CDR1 is GTSNPN and CDR2 SVGIG (reference sequence). The CDR3 loop spans 13 amino acids. CDR3 sequence (DNA): TGTGCCTGGACGCCGGGAAGGTCCTACGAGCAGTACTTC. The encoded protein is CAWTPGRSYEQYF.

V gene TRBV18 combines with J gene TRBJ2-5; 9 bases are a match to TRBD2. V lost 1 base and J lost 1; bases outside the gene matches: 4. This CDR3 comprises 16 residues. Germline V lookup: CDR1 KGHSH, CDR2 LQKENI. The CDR3 nucleotides are TGTGCCAGCTCACCACTGACACTAGCGGGCCAAGAGACCCAGTACTTC. This sequence encodes CASSPLTLAGQETQYF.

The V and J genes are TRBV19 and TRBJ1-3; D call uncertain. The CDR3 runs 12 residues. V lost 4 bases and J 3 bases, leaving 4 bases between the germline ends. Germline CDR1 LNHDA, CDR2 SQIVND (reference sequence). CDR3 protein: CASSNFGNTIYF. The DNA of the CDR3 is TGTGCCAGTAGTAACTTTGGAAACACCATATATTTT. Full variable domain (outside the CDR3, taken from reference TRBV19 and TRBJ1-3): DGGITQSPKYLFRKEGQNVTLSCEQNLNHDAMYWYRQDPGQGLRLIYYSQIVNDFQKGDIAEGYSVSREKKESFPLTVTSAQKNPTAFYLCASSNFGNTIYFGEGSWLTVV.

This chain uses TRBV4-1 with TRBJ2-3, with D possibly being TRBD2 (6 bases). Trimming took off 0 bases at V and 0 bases at J, with 10 bases between the two ends. The CDR3 is 16 residues long. Germline-derived CDR1 and CDR2 are MGHRA and YSYEKL. CDR3 bases: TGCGCCAGCAGCCAAGATCCGGGACTCAGCACAGATACGCAGTATTTT. Its translation: CASSQDPGLSTDTQYF.

The chain couples TRBV18 to TRBJ1-2; maybe TRBD1 (5 bases). V was shortened by 2 bases and J by 6 bases, with 10 bases between the two germline ends. Germline values: CDR1 KGHSH, CDR2 LQKENI. The CDR3 spans 13 residues. The CDR3 DNA sequence: TGTGCCAGCTCACCATCAGGGCAGAATGGCTACACCTTC. Translating gives CASSPSGQNGYTF.

This sequence joins TRBV7-9 and TRBJ1-1; a possible D gene is TRBD1 (5 bases). Germline-derived CDR1 and CDR2 are SEHNR and FQNEAQ (reference sequence). Trimming shortened V by 4 bases and J by 0 bases, and 18 bases separated the two germline ends. The CDR3 runs 17 residues. The CDR3 region has the DNA TGTGCCAGCAGCTCCTCCCGCCCCAGGGACTTGAACACTGAAGCTTTCTTT. This gives the protein CASSSSRPRDLNTEAFF.

The chain combines TRBV14 with TRBJ2-1; TRBD2 is a possible D gene (5 bases). Trimming cost V 1 base and J 10 bases, with 5 bases left between them. This CDR3 contains 11 residues. Germline V gene lookup returns CDR1 SGHDN and CDR2 FVKESK. The CDR3 coding sequence is TGTGCCAGCAGCCAAGGAGGGGAGCAGTTCTTC. Its protein product is CASSQGGEQFF.

The chain employs TRBV2 and TRBJ1-1; D call uncertain. The germline V gene has CDR1 SNHLY and CDR2 FYNNEI. Trimming pared 8 bases from V and 3 bases from J, leaving 13 bases between. The CDR3 consists of 13 residues. CDR3 sequence (DNA): TGTGCCAGCGGGCGGGGAAAGGACACTGAAGCTTTCTTT. Encoded protein: CASGRGKDTEAFF.

V and J are TRBV27 and TRBJ1-1; D is possibly TRBD1 (6 bases). V was pared by 5 bases and J by 0 bases, with 10 bases between. There are 14 residues in the CDR3. Germline CDR1 MNHEY, CDR2 SMNVEV (reference sequence). CDR3 sequence: CASSGGRVNTEAFF. CDR3 DNA sequence: TGTGCCAGCAGTGGGGGCAGGGTGAACACTGAAGCTTTCTTT.

The rearrangement links TRBV11-2 to TRBJ2-1; a possible D gene is TRBD2 (5 bases). Trimming left V 0 bases short and J 9 bases short, with 6 bases between. The CDR3 totals 12 residues. Germline V gene data show CDR1 as SGHAT and CDR2 as FQNNGV. In nucleotides, the CDR3 is TGTGCCAGCAGCTTAGAGGGGAGTGAGCAGTTCTTC. Protein: CASSLEGSEQFF.

The V gene is TRBV4-1, the J gene TRBJ1-3; the D gene is possibly TRBD1 (5 bases). The V gene's germline CDR1 is MGHRA and CDR2 YSYEKL. V was pared by 1 base and J by 10 bases, with 11 bases between. CDR3 length: 13 amino acids. CDR3 nucleotide sequence: TGCGCCAGCAGCCAAGTCTCGCAGGGAACCATATATTTT. Translation: CASSQVSQGTIYF.

This sequence joins TRBV6-6 and TRBJ1-1, with D unclear. This CDR3 contains 13 residues. Looked up from germline, CDR1 is MNHNY and CDR2 is SVGAGI (reference sequence). V lost 4 bases, J lost 3 bases, and 9 bases lay in between. CDR3 coding DNA: TGTGCCAGCAGTTTATGGCAGGACACTGAAGCTTTCTTT. The encoded protein is CASSLWQDTEAFF.

The chain joins TRBV11-3 to TRBJ2-7; D is unresolved. CDR3 length equals 15 residues. Germline-derived CDR1 and CDR2 are SGHNT and YENEEA. V was cut by 2 bases and J by 2 bases, with 13 bases left in between. This CDR3 reads CASSLKGDVAYEQYF. DNA of the CDR3: TGTGCCAGCAGCTTAAAAGGAGACGTGGCCTACGAGCAGTACTTC. The full variable domain, rest sourced from reference TRBV11-3 and TRBJ2-7, is EAGVVQSPRYKIIEKKQPVAFWCNPISGHNTLYWYLQNLGQGPELLIRYENEEAVDDSQLPKDRFSAERLKGVDSTLKIQPAELGDSAVYLCASSLKGDVAYEQYFGPGTRLTVT.

This clone was counted once. The chain couples TRBV7-3 to TRBJ2-3, with 7 bases identical to TRBD1. V lost 5 bases to trimming and J lost 4 bases; unmatched junction nucleotides: 6. The germline V gene encodes CDR1 SGHTA and CDR2 FQGTGA. CDR3 length: 14 residues. Here the CDR3 reads CASSIDRAADTQYF. CDR3 nucleotide sequence: TGTGCCAGCAGCATTGACAGGGCGGCAGATACGCAGTATTTT.

This clone was seen just once. The rearrangement joins TRBV29-1 to TRBJ1-2; TRBD1 aligns across 8 bases. This CDR3 contains 11 residues. Germline-derived CDR1 and CDR2 are SQVTM and ANQGSEA. Germline trimming cut 4 bases from V and 6 bases from J; bases unmatched to any gene: 1. CDR3 residues: CSVAGGDGYTF. As DNA, the CDR3 is TGCAGCGTTGCAGGGGGCGATGGCTACACCTTC.

The CDR3 region has the DNA TGTGCCATCAGGGGCGGGGGGGGTAGAGACGAGCAGTACTTC. It is translated as CAIRGGGGRDEQYF. V usage is TRBV10-3 and J usage is TRBJ2-7, with TRBD2 matching over 9 bases. CDR1 and CDR2 from the germline V gene are ENHRY and SYGVKD. The J segment lost 5 bases and the V segment lost 6 bases, leaving 8 bases of the junction unmatched. This CDR3 comprises 14 residues.

The chain combines TRBV6-5 with TRBJ2-3, with 9 bases that match TRBD1. This CDR3 has 15 amino acids. CDR1 MNHEY and CDR2 SVGAGI come from the germline V gene. V lost 6 bases and J lost 4; bases outside the gene matches: 8. DNA of the CDR3: TGTGCCAGCAGACCGGGACAGGGAATTCCAGATACGCAGTATTTT. Translated, it gives CASRPGQGIPDTQYF.